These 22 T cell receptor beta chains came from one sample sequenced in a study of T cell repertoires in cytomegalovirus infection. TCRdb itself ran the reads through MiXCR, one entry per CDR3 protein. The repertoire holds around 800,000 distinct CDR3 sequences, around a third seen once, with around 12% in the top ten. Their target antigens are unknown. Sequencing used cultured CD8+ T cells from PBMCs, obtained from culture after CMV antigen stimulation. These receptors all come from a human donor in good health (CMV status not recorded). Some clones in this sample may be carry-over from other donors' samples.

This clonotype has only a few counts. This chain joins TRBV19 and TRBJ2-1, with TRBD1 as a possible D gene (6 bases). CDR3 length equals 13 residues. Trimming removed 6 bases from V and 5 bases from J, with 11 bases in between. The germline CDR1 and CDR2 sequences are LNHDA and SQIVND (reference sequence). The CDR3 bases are TGTGCCAGTAGCATAAGGGGGAACAATGAGCAGTTCTTC. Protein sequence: CASSIRGNNEQFF.

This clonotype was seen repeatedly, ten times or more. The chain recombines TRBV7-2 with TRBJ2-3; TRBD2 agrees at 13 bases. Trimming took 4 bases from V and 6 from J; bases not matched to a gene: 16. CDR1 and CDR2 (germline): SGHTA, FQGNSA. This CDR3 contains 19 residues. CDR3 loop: CASSSTSGGARWPFDTQYF. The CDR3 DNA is TGTGCCAGCAGCTCCACTAGCGGGGGGGCCCGTTGGCCCTTCGATACGCAGTATTTT.

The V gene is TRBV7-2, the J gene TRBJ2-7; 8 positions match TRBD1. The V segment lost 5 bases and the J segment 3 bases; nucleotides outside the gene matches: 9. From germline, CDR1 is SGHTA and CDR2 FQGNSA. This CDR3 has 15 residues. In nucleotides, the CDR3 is TGTGCCAGCAGCCTCGGGACAGGTACCCGCTACGAGCAGTACGTC. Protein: CASSLGTGTRYEQYV.

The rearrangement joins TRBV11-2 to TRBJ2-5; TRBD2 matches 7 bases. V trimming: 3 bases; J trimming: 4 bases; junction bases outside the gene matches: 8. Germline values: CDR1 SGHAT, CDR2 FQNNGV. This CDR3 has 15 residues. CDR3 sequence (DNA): TGTGCCAGCAGCTTCCCGGGGGGAGGGTTAGAGACCCAGTACTTC. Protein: CASSFPGGGLETQYF.

The CDR3 here is CASQPSEGSYNEQFF. The CDR3 DNA is TGCGCCAGCCAACCATCGGAGGGATCCTACAATGAGCAGTTCTTC. This chain joins TRBV4-1 and TRBJ2-1, with D tentatively TRBD2 (6 bases). Germline loops: CDR1 MGHRA, CDR2 YSYEKL. The ends were cut back, 8 bases at V and 1 base at J, with 15 bases in the middle. CDR3 length equals 15 residues.

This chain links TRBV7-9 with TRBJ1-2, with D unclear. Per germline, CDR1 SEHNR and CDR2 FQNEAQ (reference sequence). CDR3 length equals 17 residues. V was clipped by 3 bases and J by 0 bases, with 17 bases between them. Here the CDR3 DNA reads TGTGCCAGCAGCTTTCGCGTATTGAACAGATCTAACTATGGCTACACCTTC. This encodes CASSFRVLNRSNYGYTF.

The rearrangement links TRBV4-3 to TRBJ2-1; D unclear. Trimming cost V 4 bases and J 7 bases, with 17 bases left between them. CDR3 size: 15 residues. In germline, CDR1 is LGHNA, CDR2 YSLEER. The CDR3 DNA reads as TGCGCCAGCAGCCGATTCGGAACTGCTCTTAATGAGCAGTTCTTC. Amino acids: CASSRFGTALNEQFF.

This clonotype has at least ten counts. CDR3 DNA sequence: TGTGCCAGTAGTATAGGGGGTGCCAAAAACATTCAGTACTTC. Amino acid sequence: CASSIGGAKNIQYF. J is TRBJ2-4 and V is TRBV19, with D unresolved. V lost 1 base to trimming and J lost 1 base, with 5 bases between them. The CDR3 has 14 residues. Germline lookup yields CDR1 LNHDA and CDR2 SQIVND (reference sequence).

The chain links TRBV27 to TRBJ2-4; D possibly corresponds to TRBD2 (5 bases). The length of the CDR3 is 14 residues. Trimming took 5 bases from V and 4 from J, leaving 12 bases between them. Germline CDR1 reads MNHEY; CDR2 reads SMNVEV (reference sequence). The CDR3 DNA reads TGTGCCAGCAGTCTAGGACCGGGGAAAAACATTCAGTACTTC. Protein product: CASSLGPGKNIQYF.

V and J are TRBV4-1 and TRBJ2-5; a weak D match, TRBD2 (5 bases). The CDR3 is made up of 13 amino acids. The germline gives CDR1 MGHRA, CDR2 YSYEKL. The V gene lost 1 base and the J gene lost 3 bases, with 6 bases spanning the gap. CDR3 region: CASSQVREETQYF. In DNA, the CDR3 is TGCGCCAGCAGCCAAGTGCGGGAAGAGACCCAGTACTTC.

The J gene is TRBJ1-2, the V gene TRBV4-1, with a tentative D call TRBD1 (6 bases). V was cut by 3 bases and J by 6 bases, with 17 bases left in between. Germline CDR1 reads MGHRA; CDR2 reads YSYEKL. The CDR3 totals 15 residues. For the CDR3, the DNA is TGCGCCAGCAGCCACGTGGGGGGCGCGTCAGATGGCTACACCTTC. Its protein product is CASSHVGGASDGYTF.

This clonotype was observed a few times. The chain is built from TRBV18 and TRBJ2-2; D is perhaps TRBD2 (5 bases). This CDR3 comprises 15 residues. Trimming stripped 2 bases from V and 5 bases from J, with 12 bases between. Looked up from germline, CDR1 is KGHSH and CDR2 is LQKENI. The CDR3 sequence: CASSPTRGWTGELFF. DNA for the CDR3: TGTGCCAGCTCACCAACACGAGGGTGGACCGGGGAGCTGTTTTTT.

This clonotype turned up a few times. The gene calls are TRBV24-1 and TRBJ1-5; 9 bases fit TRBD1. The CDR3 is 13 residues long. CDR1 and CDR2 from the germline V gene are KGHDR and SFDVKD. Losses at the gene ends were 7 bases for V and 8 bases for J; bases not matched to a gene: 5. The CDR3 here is CATRGQGGEPQHF. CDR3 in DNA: TGTGCCACCAGGGGACAGGGTGGGGAGCCCCAGCATTTT.

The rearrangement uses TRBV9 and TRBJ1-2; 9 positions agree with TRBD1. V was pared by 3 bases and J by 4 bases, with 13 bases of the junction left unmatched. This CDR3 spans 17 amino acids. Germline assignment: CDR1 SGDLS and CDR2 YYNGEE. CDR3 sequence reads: CASSGWTGDPLSYGYTF. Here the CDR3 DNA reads TGTGCCAGCAGCGGTTGGACAGGGGACCCGCTCTCCTATGGCTACACCTTC.

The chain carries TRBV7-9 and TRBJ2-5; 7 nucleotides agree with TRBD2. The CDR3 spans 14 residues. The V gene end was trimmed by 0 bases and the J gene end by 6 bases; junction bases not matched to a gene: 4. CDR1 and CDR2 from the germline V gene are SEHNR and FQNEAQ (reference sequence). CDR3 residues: CASSLAGGGKTQYF. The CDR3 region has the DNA TGTGCCAGCAGCTTAGCGGGCGGGGGAAAGACCCAGTACTTC.

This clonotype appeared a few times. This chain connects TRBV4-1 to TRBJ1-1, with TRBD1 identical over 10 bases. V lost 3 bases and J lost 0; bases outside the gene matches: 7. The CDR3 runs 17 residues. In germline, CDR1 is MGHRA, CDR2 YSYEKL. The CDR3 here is CASSHRDRGYMNTEAFF. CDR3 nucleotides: TGCGCCAGCAGCCACCGGGACAGGGGCTATATGAACACTGAAGCTTTCTTT.

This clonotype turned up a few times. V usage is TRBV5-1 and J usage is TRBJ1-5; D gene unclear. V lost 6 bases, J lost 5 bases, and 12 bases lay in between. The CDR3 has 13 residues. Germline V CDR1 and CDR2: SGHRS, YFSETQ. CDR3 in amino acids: CASTAAGDQPQHF. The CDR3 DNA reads TGCGCCAGCACCGCAGCGGGCGATCAGCCCCAGCATTTT.

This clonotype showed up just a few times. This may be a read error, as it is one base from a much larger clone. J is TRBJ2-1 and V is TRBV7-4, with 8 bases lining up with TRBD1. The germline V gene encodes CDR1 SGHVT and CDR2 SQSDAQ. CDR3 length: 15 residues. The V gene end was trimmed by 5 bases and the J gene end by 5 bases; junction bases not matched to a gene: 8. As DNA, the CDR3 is TGTGCCAGCAGCCCCGACAGGGGAGGCAACAATGAGCAGTTCTTC. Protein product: CASSPDRGGNNEQFF.

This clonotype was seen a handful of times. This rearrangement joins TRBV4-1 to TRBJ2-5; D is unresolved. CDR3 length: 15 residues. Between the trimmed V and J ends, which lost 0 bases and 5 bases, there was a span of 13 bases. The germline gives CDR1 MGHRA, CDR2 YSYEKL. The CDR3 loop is CASSQEITAGETQYF. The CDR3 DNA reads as TGCGCCAGCAGCCAAGAGATAACTGCCGGTGAGACCCAGTACTTC.

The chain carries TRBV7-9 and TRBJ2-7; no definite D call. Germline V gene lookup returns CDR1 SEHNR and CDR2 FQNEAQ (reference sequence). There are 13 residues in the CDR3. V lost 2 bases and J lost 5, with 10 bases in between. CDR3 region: CASSLYRVHEQYV. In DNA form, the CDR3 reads TGTGCCAGCAGCTTATACAGAGTCCACGAGCAGTACGTC.

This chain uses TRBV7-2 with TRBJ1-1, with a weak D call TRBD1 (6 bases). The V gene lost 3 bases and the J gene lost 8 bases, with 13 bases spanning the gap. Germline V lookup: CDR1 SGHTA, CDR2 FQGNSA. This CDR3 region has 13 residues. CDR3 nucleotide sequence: TGTGCCAGCAGCTTGACAACAGGGTCGGAAGCTTTCTTT. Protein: CASSLTTGSEAFF.

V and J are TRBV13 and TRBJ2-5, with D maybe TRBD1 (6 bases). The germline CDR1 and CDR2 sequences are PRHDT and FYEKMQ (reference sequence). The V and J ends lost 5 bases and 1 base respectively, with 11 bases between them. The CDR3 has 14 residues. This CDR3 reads CASSVTGFQETQYF. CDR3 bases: TGTGCCAGCAGCGTCACAGGGTTCCAAGAGACCCAGTACTTC.